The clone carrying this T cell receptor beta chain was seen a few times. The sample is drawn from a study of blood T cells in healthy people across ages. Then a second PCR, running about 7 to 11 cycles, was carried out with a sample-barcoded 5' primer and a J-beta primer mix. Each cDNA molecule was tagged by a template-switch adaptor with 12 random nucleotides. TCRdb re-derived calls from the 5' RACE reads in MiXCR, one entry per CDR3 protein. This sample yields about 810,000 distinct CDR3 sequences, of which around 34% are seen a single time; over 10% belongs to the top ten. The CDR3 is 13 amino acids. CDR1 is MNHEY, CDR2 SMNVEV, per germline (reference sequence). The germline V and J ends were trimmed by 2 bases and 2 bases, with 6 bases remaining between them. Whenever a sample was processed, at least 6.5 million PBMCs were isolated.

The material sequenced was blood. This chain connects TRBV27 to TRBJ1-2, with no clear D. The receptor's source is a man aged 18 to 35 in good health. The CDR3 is CASSLIGNYGYTF. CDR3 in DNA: TGTGCCAGCAGTTTAATAGGGAACTATGGCTACACCTTC.